Listed below are T cell receptor beta chains from one sample, sequenced in a study of T cell responses to AZD1222 COVID-19 vaccine. Clones were read by immunoSEQ multiplex PCR, and TCRdb kept only the in-frame ones, dropping some. The sample shows around 97,000 clones, 88% of them seen only once. Sequencing used peripheral blood, obtained on day 0 of AZD1222 vaccination. The source of these receptors is an adult in good health. CDR3s include the opening cysteine and the closing phenylalanine or tryptophan. A D gene is named only where the DNA matches it firmly. Clone size, where shown, is once, few, many, or a class for clones that have expanded.

CDR3: CASSVEGRSEAFF; DNA: TGTGCCAGCAGCGTAGAGGGACGGAGTGAAGCTTTCTTT; J: TRBJ1-1; D: -; size: -; V: TRBV9
CDR3: CASSLGRAGWNQPQHF; DNA: TGTGCCAGCAGCCTCGGCAGGGCAGGTTGGAATCAGCCCCAGCATTTT; J: TRBJ1-5; D: -; size: -; V: TRBV4-2
CDR3: CATGGQNTEAFF; DNA: TGTGCCACCGGTGGCCAGAACACTGAAGCTTTCTTT; J: TRBJ1-1; D: -; size: -; V: TRBV10-3
CDR3: CASSPSRGLNEKLFF; DNA: TGTGCCAGCTCACCTTCAAGGGGCCTTAATGAAAAACTGTTTTTT; J: TRBJ1-4; D: -; size: -; V: TRBV18
CDR3: CASSFPGLAGEQFF; DNA: TGTGCCAGCAGTTTCCCCGGACTAGCAGGTGAGCAGTTCTTC; J: TRBJ2-1; D: TRBD2; size: -; V: TRBV28
CDR3: CASSGDPAGNSPLHF; DNA: TGTGCCAGCAGTGGGGATCCCGCGGGAAATTCACCCCTCCACTTT; J: TRBJ1-6; D: -; size: -; V: TRBV2
CDR3: CASSLQGTGTGELFF; DNA: TGTGCCAGCTCACTACAGGGGACCGGCACCGGGGAGCTGTTTTTT; J: TRBJ2-2; D: TRBD1; size: -; V: TRBV18
CDR3: CASSLGYPSSGNTIYF; DNA: TGTGCCAGCAGCTTAGGTTATCCTAGCTCTGGAAACACCATATATTTT; J: TRBJ1-3; D: -; size: -; V: TRBV7-9
CDR3: CASSLAFVDSGNTIYF; DNA: TGCGCCAGCAGCTTGGCCTTCGTGGACTCTGGAAACACCATATATTTT; J: TRBJ1-3; D: -; size: once; V: TRBV5-1
CDR3: CASSLARQTYEQYF; DNA: TGTGCCAGCAGCTTAGCCCGACAGACCTACGAGCAGTACTTC; J: TRBJ2-7; D: -; size: -; V: TRBV7-8
CDR3: CASSYVGQGNTEAFF; DNA: TGTGCCAGCAGTTACGTTGGGCAGGGAAACACTGAAGCTTTCTTT; J: TRBJ1-1; D: -; size: -; V: TRBV6-5
CDR3: CASKGFAEQPQHF; DNA: TGTGCCAGCAAGGGCTTTGCCGAACAGCCCCAGCATTTT; J: TRBJ1-5; D: -; size: -; V: TRBV2
CDR3: CAIHSGDEQYF; DNA: TGTGCCATCCACTCAGGGGACGAGCAGTACTTC; J: TRBJ2-7; D: -; size: -; V: TRBV27
CDR3: CASRLQGIPNEKLFF; DNA: TGTGCCAGCAGGTTACAGGGGATCCCTAATGAAAAACTGTTTTTT; J: TRBJ1-4; D: TRBD1; size: once; V: TRBV6-5
CDR3: CASSDTSGKNTGELFF; DNA: TGTGCCAGCAGCGATACTAGCGGGAAGAACACCGGGGAGCTGTTTTTT; J: TRBJ2-2; D: TRBD2; size: -; V: TRBV7-2
CDR3: CASTNQGRYTEAFF; DNA: TGTGCCAGCACAAACCAGGGCCGTTACACTGAAGCTTTCTTT; J: TRBJ1-1; D: -; size: -; V: TRBV28
CDR3: CASSQVDFGGDRGYTF; DNA: TGTGCCAGCAGCCAAGTAGATTTCGGGGGAGATCGGGGCTACACCTTC; J: TRBJ1-2; D: -; size: -; V: TRBV3-1/TRBV3-2
CDR3: CASSPLAGELFF; DNA: TGTGCCAGCAGTCCTCTAGCCGGGGAGCTGTTTTTT; J: TRBJ2-2; D: -; size: many; V: TRBV27
CDR3: CASSQEFGYTF; DNA: TGTGCCAGCAGCCAGGAGTTTGGCTACACCTTC; J: TRBJ1-2; D: -; size: -; V: TRBV16
CDR3: CASSLGDHRGRLGAFF; DNA: TGTGCCAGCAGCCTGGGGGACCACAGGGGGCGGTTGGGAGCTTTCTTT; J: TRBJ1-1; D: TRBD1; size: -; V: TRBV5-5
CDR3: CAISESPGNTIYF; DNA: TGTGCCATCAGTGAGTCCCCCGGAAACACCATATATTTT; J: TRBJ1-3; D: -; size: once; V: TRBV10-3
CDR3: CASRSGESSGNTIYF; DNA: TGTGCCAGCAGGTCGGGGGAGTCCTCTGGAAACACCATATATTTT; J: TRBJ1-3; D: -; size: -; V: TRBV6-5
CDR3: CASSSSTGALNEKLFF; DNA: TGTGCCAGCAGCTCCTCGACAGGGGCACTTAATGAAAAACTGTTTTTT; J: TRBJ1-4; D: TRBD1; size: -; V: TRBV7-2
CDR3: CSARDIEKLFF; DNA: TGCAGTGCCCGGGACATTGAAAAACTGTTTTTT; J: TRBJ1-4; D: -; size: -; V: TRBV20-1
CDR3: CASRSSGGSSYEQYF; DNA: TGTGCCAGCAGATCGAGCGGGGGGAGCTCCTACGAGCAGTACTTC; J: TRBJ2-7; D: TRBD2; size: -; V: TRBV6-5
CDR3: CASSPYTDGYTF; DNA: TGTGCCAGCAGCCCCTACACGGATGGCTACACCTTC; J: TRBJ1-2; D: -; size: -; V: TRBV11-2
CDR3: CASETSGFTVGELFF; DNA: TGTGCCAGTGAAACTAGCGGGTTTACGGTCGGGGAGCTGTTTTTT; J: TRBJ2-2; D: TRBD2; size: -; V: TRBV19